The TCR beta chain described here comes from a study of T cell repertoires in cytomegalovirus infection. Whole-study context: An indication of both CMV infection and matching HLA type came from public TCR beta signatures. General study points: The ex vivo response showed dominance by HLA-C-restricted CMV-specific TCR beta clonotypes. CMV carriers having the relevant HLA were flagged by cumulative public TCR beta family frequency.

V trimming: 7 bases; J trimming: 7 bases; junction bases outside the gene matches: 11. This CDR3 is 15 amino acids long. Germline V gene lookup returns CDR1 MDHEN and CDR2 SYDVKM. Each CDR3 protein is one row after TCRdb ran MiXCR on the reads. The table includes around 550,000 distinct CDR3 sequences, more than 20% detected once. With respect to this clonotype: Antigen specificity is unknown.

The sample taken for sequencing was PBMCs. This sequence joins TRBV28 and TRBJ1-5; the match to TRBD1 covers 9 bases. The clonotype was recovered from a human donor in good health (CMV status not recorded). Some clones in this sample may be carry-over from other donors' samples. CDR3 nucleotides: TGTGCCAGCACCTACAGGGGGCTCAAGGGACAGCCCCAGCATTTT. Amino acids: CASTYRGLKGQPQHF.